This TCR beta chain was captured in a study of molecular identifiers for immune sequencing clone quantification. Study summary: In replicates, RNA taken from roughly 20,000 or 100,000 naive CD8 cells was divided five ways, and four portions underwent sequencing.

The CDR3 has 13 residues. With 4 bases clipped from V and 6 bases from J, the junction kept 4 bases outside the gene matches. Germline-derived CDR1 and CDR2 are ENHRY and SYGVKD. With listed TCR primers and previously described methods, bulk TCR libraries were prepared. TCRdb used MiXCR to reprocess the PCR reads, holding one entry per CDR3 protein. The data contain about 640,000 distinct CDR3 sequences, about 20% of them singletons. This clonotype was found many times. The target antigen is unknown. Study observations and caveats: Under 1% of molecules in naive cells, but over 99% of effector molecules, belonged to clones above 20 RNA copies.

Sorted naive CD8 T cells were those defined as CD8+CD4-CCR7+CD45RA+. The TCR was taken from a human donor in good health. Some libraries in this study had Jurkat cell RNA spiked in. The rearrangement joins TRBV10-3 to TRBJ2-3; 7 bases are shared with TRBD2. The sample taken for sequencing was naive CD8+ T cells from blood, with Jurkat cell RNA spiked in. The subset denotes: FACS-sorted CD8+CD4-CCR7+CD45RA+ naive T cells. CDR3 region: CAISGVSGDTQYF. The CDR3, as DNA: TGTGCCATCAGTGGGGTTAGCGGGGATACGCAGTATTTT.